A selection of T cell receptor beta chains follows, all from one sample in a study of blood T cell repertoires in COVID-19. Sequencing was performed with immunoSEQ multiplex PCR; in TCRdb, only in-frame clones are kept and a portion is missing. The profile shows 110,000 to 150,000 clones, 88% of them singletons. The specimen sequenced was peripheral blood. These receptors all come from a woman between 55 and 75 years old with acute or convalescent COVID-19. Each CDR3 is given with its conserved first and last residue. Fields, in order: CDR3 DNA, CDR3 protein, D gene, V gene, J gene, clone size. The D gene is left open where the match is weak. Rows may omit the clone size; those that give it use once, few, many or a size class.

DNA: TGTGCCAGTAGGACCGGGACAGGGGGCTCCCCCTATGGCTACACCTTC
CDR3: CASRTGTGGSPYGYTF
D: TRBD1
V: TRBV19
J: TRBJ1-2
size: few

DNA: TGTGCCAGCAGCCGACAGGGGGATACGCAGTATTTT
CDR3: CASSRQGDTQYF
D: TRBD1
V: TRBV3-1/TRBV3-2
J: TRBJ2-3
size: .

DNA: TGTGCCAGTAGTACCCGGGGGGGGGCCGGTGAGCAGTTCTTC
CDR3: CASSTRGGAGEQFF
D: TRBD2
V: TRBV19
J: TRBJ2-1
size: .

DNA: TGTGCCAGCAGCCCGACCCCGGGACAGGGGGTCTACGAGCAGTACTTC
CDR3: CASSPTPGQGVYEQYF
D: TRBD1
V: TRBV7-9
J: TRBJ2-7
size: few

DNA: TGTGCCAGCTCACCGGGAGGGGGGAGCGGTGAAGCTTTCTTT
CDR3: CASSPGGGSGEAFF
D: .
V: TRBV18
J: TRBJ1-1
size: .

DNA: TGTGCCAGCAGTTTAGGGCGATCCTCTGGAAACACCATATATTTT
CDR3: CASSLGRSSGNTIYF
D: .
V: TRBV28
J: TRBJ1-3
size: .

DNA: TGTGCCAGCAGCTTGGTAGGGGGCGAAGGTACCTCACCCCTCCACTTT
CDR3: CASSLVGGEGTSPLHF
D: TRBD1
V: TRBV5-6
J: TRBJ1-6
size: .

DNA: TGTGCCAGCAGTCGCCCGCAGTCCACTGAAGCTTTCTTT
CDR3: CASSRPQSTEAFF
D: .
V: TRBV6-5
J: TRBJ1-1
size: .

DNA: TGTGCCACCAGCGTAGAGACAGGGGGACGGCTCGCTCGGGCCTATGGCTACACCTTC
CDR3: CATSVETGGRLARAYGYTF
D: TRBD1
V: TRBV15
J: TRBJ1-2
size: .

DNA: TGTGCCACCAGCAGAGACAGGGCGAACACTGAAGCTTTCTTT
CDR3: CATSRDRANTEAFF
D: .
V: TRBV15
J: TRBJ1-1
size: few

DNA: TGTGCCAGCAGTCCATACCCGGGACAGATCTCTGGAAACACCATATATTTT
CDR3: CASSPYPGQISGNTIYF
D: TRBD1
V: TRBV28
J: TRBJ1-3
size: .

DNA: TGTGCCAGCAGCCAAGGGGGCCAGAACACCGGGGAGCTGTTTTTT
CDR3: CASSQGGQNTGELFF
D: .
V: TRBV3-1/TRBV3-2
J: TRBJ2-2
size: .

DNA: TGTGCCAGCAGCGTAGTGGGTTCCGGGGAGACCCAGTACTTC
CDR3: CASSVVGSGETQYF
D: .
V: TRBV9
J: TRBJ2-5
size: .

DNA: TGTGCCAGCAGCGTAGTAGACAGCCATTTAGGGACCCAGTACTTC
CDR3: CASSVVDSHLGTQYF
D: .
V: TRBV9
J: TRBJ2-5
size: .

DNA: TGTGCCAGCAGCTCGGACAGAGCCAAAAACATTCAGTACTTC
CDR3: CASSSDRAKNIQYF
D: .
V: TRBV2
J: TRBJ2-4
size: .